This T cell receptor (beta chain) was profiled in a study of shared clonotypes between healthy human individuals. Findings of the study overall: Naive subsets tended to show greater estimated richness than memory subsets. A reduction in generation probabilities was seen for non-shared clonotypes relative to those shared by all four donors. For naive CD4 cells, 5% to 6.5% of clonotypes were shared across a handful of donors. With few donors, the genetic and exposure-history diversity represented was limited.

Germline V lookup: CDR1 MNHNY, CDR2 SVGAGI (reference sequence). J lost 6 bases, V lost 2 bases, and 3 bases had no gene match. The CDR3 length is 13 residues. Assay used: immunoSEQ multiplex PCR; TCRdb lists only in-frame clones, some missing. The data show some 350,000 clones, with around two thirds seen just once and under 13% held by the top ten. On this clone itself: Its antigen is currently unknown.

The chain has TRBV6-6 and TRBJ1-2; 7 bases line up with TRBD1. The sequenced material came from memory CD4+ T cells sorted from blood. Subset described: CD45RA-negative fraction. The sequence came from a man between 25 and 39 years old in good health. The CDR3 protein is CASSYGQGDGYTF. The CDR3 nucleotides are TGTGCCAGCAGTTACGGGCAGGGGGATGGCTACACCTTC.